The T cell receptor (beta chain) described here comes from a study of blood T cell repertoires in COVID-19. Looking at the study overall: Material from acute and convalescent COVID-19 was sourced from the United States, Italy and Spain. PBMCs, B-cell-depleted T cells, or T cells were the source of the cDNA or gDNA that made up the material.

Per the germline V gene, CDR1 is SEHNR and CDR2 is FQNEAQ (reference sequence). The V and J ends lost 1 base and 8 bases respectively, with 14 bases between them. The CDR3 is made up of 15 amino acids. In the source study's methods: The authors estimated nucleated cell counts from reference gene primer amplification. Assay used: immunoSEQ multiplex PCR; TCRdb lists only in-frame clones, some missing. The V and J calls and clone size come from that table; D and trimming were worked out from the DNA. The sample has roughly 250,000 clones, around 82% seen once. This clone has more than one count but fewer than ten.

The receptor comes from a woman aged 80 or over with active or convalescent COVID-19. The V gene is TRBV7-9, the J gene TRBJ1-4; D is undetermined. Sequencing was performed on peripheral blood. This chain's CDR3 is CASSLGSGLGEKLFF. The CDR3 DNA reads TGTGCCAGCAGCTTAGGTTCAGGTCTTGGGGAAAAACTGTTTTTT.